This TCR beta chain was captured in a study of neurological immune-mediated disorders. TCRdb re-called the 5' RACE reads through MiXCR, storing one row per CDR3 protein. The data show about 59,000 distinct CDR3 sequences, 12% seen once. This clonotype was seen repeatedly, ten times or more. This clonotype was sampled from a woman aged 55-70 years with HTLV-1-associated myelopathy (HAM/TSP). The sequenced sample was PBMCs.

For the CDR3, the DNA is TGCGCCAGCAGCTCGGGCCCTACCTATGTGGACGAGCAGTACTTC. Translation: CASSSGPTYVDEQYF. V gene TRBV5-1 combines with J gene TRBJ2-7; D is uncertain. Germline lookup yields CDR1 SGHRS and CDR2 YFSETQ. With 3 bases removed from V and 5 bases from J, the gap between germline ends came to 18 bases. This CDR3 is built from 15 residues.